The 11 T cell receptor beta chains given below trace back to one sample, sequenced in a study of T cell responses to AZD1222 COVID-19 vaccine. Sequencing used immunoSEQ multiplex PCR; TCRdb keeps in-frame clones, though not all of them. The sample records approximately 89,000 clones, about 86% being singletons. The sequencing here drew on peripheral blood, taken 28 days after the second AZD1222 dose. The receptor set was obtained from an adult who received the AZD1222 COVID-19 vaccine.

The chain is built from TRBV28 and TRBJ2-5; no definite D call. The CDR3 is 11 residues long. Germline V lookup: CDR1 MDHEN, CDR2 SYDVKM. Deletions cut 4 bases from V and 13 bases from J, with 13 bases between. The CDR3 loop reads CASSSQPGWYF. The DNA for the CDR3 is TGTGCCAGCAGTTCCCAACCGGGTTGGTACTTC.

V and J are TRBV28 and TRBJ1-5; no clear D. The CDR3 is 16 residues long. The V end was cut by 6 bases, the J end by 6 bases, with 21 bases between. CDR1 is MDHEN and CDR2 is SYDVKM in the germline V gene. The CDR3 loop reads CASSQIRASGGQPQHF. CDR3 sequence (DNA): TGTGCCAGCAGCCAAATCCGGGCCTCGGGAGGTCAGCCCCAGCATTTT.

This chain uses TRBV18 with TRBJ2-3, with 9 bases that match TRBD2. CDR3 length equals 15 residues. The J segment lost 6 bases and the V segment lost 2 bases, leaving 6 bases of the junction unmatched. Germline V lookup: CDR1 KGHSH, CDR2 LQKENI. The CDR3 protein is CASSPGGGAADTQYF. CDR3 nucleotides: TGTGCCAGCTCACCAGGCGGGGGGGCCGCGGATACGCAGTATTTT.

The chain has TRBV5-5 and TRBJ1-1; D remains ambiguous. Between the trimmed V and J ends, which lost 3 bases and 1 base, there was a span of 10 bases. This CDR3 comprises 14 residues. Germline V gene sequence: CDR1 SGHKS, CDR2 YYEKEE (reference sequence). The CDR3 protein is CASSWAARNTEAFF. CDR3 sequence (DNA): TGTGCCAGCAGCTGGGCGGCGCGGAACACTGAAGCTTTCTTT. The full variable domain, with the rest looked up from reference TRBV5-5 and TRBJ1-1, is DAGVTQSPTHLIKTRGQQVTLRCSPISGHKSVSWYQQVLGQGPQFIFQYYEKEERGRGNFPDRFSARQFPNYSSELNVNALLLGDSALYLCASSWAARNTEAFFGQGTRLTVV.

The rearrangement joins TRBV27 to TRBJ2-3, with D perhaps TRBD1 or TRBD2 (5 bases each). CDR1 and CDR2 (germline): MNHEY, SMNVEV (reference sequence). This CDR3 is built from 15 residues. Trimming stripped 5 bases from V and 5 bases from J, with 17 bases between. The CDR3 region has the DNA TGTGCCAGCAGTCTCCTGGGGGTGCAGGGAGATACGCAGTATTTT. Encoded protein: CASSLLGVQGDTQYF.

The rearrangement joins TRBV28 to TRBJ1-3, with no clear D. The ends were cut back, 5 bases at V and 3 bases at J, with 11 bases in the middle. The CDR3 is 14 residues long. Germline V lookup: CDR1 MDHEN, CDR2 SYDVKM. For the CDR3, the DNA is TGTGCCAGCAGTCTTACCCGCGGTGGAAACACCATATATTTT. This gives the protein CASSLTRGGNTIYF.

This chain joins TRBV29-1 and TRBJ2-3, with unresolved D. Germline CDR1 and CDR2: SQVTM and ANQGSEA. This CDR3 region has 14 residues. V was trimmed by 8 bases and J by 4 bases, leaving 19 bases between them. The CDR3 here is CSTTGAWVADTQYF. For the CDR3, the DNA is TGCAGCACCACGGGCGCCTGGGTGGCAGATACGCAGTATTTT.

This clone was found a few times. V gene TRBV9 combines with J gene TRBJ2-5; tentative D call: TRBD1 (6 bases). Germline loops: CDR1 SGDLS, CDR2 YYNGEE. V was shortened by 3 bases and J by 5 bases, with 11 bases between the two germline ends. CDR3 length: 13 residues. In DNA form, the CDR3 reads TGTGCCAGCAGCGAAGGGGGTATTGAGACCCAGTACTTC. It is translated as CASSEGGIETQYF.

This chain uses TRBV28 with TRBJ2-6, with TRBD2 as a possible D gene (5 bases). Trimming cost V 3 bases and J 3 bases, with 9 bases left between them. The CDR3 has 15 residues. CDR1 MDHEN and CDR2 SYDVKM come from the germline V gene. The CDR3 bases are TGTGCCAGCAGTTTTATGAGGGATGGGGCCAACGTCCTGACTTTC. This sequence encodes CASSFMRDGANVLTF. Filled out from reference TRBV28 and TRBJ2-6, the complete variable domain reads DVKVTQSSRYLVKRTGEKVFLECVQDMDHENMFWYRQDPGLGLRLIYFSYDVKMKEKGDIPEGYSVSREKKERFSLILESASTNQTSMYLCASSFMRDGANVLTFGAGSRLTVL.

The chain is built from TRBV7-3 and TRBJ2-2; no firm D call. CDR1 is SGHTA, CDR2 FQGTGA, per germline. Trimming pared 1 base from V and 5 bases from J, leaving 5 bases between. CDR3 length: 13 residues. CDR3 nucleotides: TGTGCCAGCAGCTTAAGTCTTACCGGGGAGCTGTTTTTT. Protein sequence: CASSLSLTGELFF.

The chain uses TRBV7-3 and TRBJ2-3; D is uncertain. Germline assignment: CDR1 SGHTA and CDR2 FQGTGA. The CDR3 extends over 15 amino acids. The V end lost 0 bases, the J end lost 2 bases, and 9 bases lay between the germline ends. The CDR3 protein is CASSLTRLDTDTQYF. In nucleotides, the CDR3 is TGTGCCAGCAGCTTAACGAGGTTAGACACAGATACGCAGTATTTT. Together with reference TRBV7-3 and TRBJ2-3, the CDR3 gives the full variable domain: GAGVSQTPSNKVTEKGKYVELRCDPISGHTALYWYRQSLGQGPEFLIYFQGTGAADDSGLPNDRFFAVRPEGSVSTLKIQRTERGDSAVYLCASSLTRLDTDTQYFGPGTRLTVL.